Listed below are T cell receptor beta chains from one sample, sequenced in a study of T cell responses to AZD1222 COVID-19 vaccine. The assay was immunoSEQ multiplex PCR, and TCRdb's table has in-frame clones only and misses some. The sample includes some 250,000 clones, around 92% of them seen just once. The sequencing used peripheral blood, collected 28 days after the second AZD1222 dose. The origin of the receptors is an adult who received the AZD1222 COVID-19 vaccine. CDR3s include the opening cysteine and the closing phenylalanine or tryptophan. A D gene is named only where the DNA matches it firmly. Not every row has a clone size; where given, it reads once, few, many or a size class.

CDR3 length	D gene	V gene	clone size	J gene	CDR3 DNA	CDR3 protein
12	.	TRBV28	.	TRBJ1-1	TGTGCCAGCAGTTTACCCGGGGGGGTTGCTTTCTTT	CASSLPGGVAFF
14	TRBD1	TRBV28	.	TRBJ2-7	TGTGCCAGCAAGGGAACAGGGGGCTATTGGGAGCAGTACTTC	CASKGTGGYWEQYF
14	.	TRBV28	.	TRBJ2-1	TGTGCCAGCAGTTTGGGAAGATCCTACAATGAGCAGTTCTTC	CASSLGRSYNEQFF
13	.	TRBV14	.	TRBJ1-1	TGTGCCAGCAGCCGCCAGTTCTTGTTTGAAGCTTTCTTT	CASSRQFLFEAFF
13	.	TRBV6-5	.	TRBJ1-2	TGTGCCAGCAGCGTGACAGGCCTGTATGGCTACACCTTC	CASSVTGLYGYTF
15	TRBD1	TRBV7-9	.	TRBJ1-3	TGTGCCAGCTCCTTACAGGGGGCTATGGGAAACACCATATATTTT	CASSLQGAMGNTIYF
18	TRBD2	TRBV7-9	.	TRBJ2-1	TGTGCCAGCAGCTCCGGACTAGCGGGGGATAGCTCCTACAATGAGCAGTTCTTC	CASSSGLAGDSSYNEQFF
17	.	TRBV4-2	.	TRBJ1-3	TGTGCCAGCAGCCAAGAAACCCGACGGGACTCTGGAAACACCATATATTTT	CASSQETRRDSGNTIYF
15	TRBD2	TRBV7-3	.	TRBJ2-4	TGTGCCAGCAGCTTAGCGGGAGGGCTCAAAAACATTCAGTACTTC	CASSLAGGLKNIQYF
14	TRBD2	TRBV3-1/TRBV3-2	few	TRBJ2-7	TGTGCCAGCAGCACGACTAGCGGGAGCTACGAGCAGTACTTC	CASSTTSGSYEQYF
12	.	TRBV28	few	TRBJ2-1	TGTGCCAGCAGTTTATCGCGTAATGAGCAGTTCTTC	CASSLSRNEQFF
13	.	TRBV5-6	.	TRBJ1-1	TGTGCCAGCAGCTTATGGGGGGCCACTGAAGCTTTCTTT	CASSLWGATEAFF
16	TRBD1	TRBV5-1	.	TRBJ2-7	TGCGCCAGCAGCTTGGCCTCGGGGACAGTCTCCTACGAGCAGTACTTC	CASSLASGTVSYEQYF
16	TRBD2	TRBV28	.	TRBJ2-5	TGTGCCAGCAGTTTCCCTAGCGGGAGGGCCAGGGAGACCCAGTACTTC	CASSFPSGRARETQYF
16	.	TRBV5-1	.	TRBJ1-2	TGCGCCAGCAGCCTCGGGACACAAGGATCCTTCTGGGGCTACACCTTC	CASSLGTQGSFWGYTF
13	TRBD2	TRBV19	.	TRBJ2-1	TGTGCCAGTATAGGGCGGGGGTACAATGAGCAGTTCTTC	CASIGRGYNEQFF
17	TRBD1	TRBV2	.	TRBJ1-5	TGTGCCAGCAGTTCAGGGGGCAATATGGTGGGCAATCAGCCCCAGCATTTT	CASSSGGNMVGNQPQHF
15	TRBD2	TRBV6-1	many	TRBJ2-1	TGTGCCAGCAGTGACGGGACTAGCGGCTACAATGAGCAGTTCTTC	CASSDGTSGYNEQFF
12	.	TRBV9	few	TRBJ1-3	TGTGCCAGCAGCGATAATGGAAACACCATATATTTT	CASSDNGNTIYF
15	.	TRBV21-1	few	TRBJ1-2	TGTGCCAGCAGCAAACTCGGACACACAAACTATGGCTACACCTTC	CASSKLGHTNYGYTF
11	TRBD1	TRBV20-1	.	TRBJ1-1	TGCAGTGCGGACAGGGTCACTGAAGCTTTCTTT	CSADRVTEAFF
15	TRBD1	TRBV4-2	.	TRBJ1-2	TGTGCCAGCAGCTCAAAGGGGCAGGGGGCTTATGGCTACACCTTC	CASSSKGQGAYGYTF
16	.	TRBV9	.	TRBJ2-1	TGTGCCAGCAGCGTAGGGGATCCACAGGGTAGGAATGAGCAGTTCTTC	CASSVGDPQGRNEQFF
13	.	TRBV5-1	.	TRBJ1-1	TGCGCCAGCAGCCGAGAGTTGACGGAAAGAGCTTTCTTT	CASSRELTERAFF
14	TRBD2	TRBV28	.	TRBJ2-7	TGTGCCAGCAGTTCGGTAGGGGAGGGTTACGAGCAGTACTTC	CASSSVGEGYEQYF
15	.	TRBV15	once	TRBJ1-5	TGTGCCACCAGCAGAGGAGGGCCGAGCAATCAGCCCCAGCATTTT	CATSRGGPSNQPQHF
17	.	TRBV7-3	.	TRBJ2-1	TGTGCCAGCAGCATCTCGCCGGCGACGCACTCCTACAATGAGCAGTTCTTC	CASSISPATHSYNEQFF
16	TRBD2	TRBV5-3	.	TRBJ2-7	TGTGCCAGAAGACCTGGGACTAGCGGGAGGTATTACGAGCAGTACTTC	CARRPGTSGRYYEQYF
18	.	TRBV30	.	TRBJ1-3	TGTGCCTGGAGTCTCCCTCGGGGGGGGCGAGCGGCCGGAAACACCATATATTTT	CAWSLPRGGRAAGNTIYF
13	.	TRBV7-9	.	TRBJ1-2	TGTGCCAGCAGCCCCGGACAGCACTATGGCTACACCTTC	CASSPGQHYGYTF
15	.	TRBV24-1	.	TRBJ1-2	TGTGCCACCAGTGATTTGTATCGGACGGCGGCTGGCTACACCTTC	CATSDLYRTAAGYTF
16	.	TRBV7-3	.	TRBJ1-1	TGTGCCAGCAGCTTAACCCATACAGGGATGAACACTGAAGCTTTCTTT	CASSLTHTGMNTEAFF
13	.	TRBV12-3/TRBV12-4	.	TRBJ1-6	TGTGCCAGCAGTCCTTCTCAAAATTCACCCCTCCACTTT	CASSPSQNSPLHF
15	TRBD2	TRBV5-4	.	TRBJ2-3	TGTGCCAGCAGCTGGTCTAGCGGGAGGGCAGATACGCAGTATTTT	CASSWSSGRADTQYF
16	TRBD2	TRBV9	.	TRBJ2-3	TGTGCCAGCAGCGTAGAAGGACTAGCGGGAGTTGATACGCAGTATTTT	CASSVEGLAGVDTQYF
12	TRBD1	TRBV7-2	.	TRBJ2-7	TGTGCCAGCAGGCCGACAGGGGCCGAGCAGTACTTC	CASRPTGAEQYF
15	.	TRBV5-1	.	TRBJ2-7	TGCGCCAGCAGACAACCGGGCTCCAGCTCCTACGAGCAGTACTTC	CASRQPGSSSYEQYF
11	.	TRBV14	.	TRBJ2-7	TGTGCCAGCAGCCTCCAGGGCGAGCAGTACTTC	CASSLQGEQYF
13	.	TRBV28	.	TRBJ2-3	TGTGCCAGCACAGGGACGTCCACAGATACGCAGTATTTT	CASTGTSTDTQYF
14	.	TRBV9	.	TRBJ2-2	TGTGCCAGCAGCGTACCAGCGGGTGCCGGGGAGCTGTTTTTT	CASSVPAGAGELFF
15	TRBD1	TRBV7-2	.	TRBJ1-1	TGTGCCAGCAGCTTATGGACAGGGGGAGCTTCTGAAGCTTTCTTT	CASSLWTGGASEAFF
13	.	TRBV23-1	.	TRBJ2-7	TGCGCCAGCAGTCGAGGAGGTTCCTACGAGCAGTACTTC	CASSRGGSYEQYF
19	TRBD2	TRBV7-2	once	TRBJ2-7	TGTGCCAGCAGCCTCCCTAGCGGGAGGGCTGTCACGGCAGCCTACGAGCAGTACTTC	CASSLPSGRAVTAAYEQYF
13	TRBD1	TRBV5-4	once	TRBJ1-2	TGTGCCAGCAGTGGGGACAGGCTCTTTGGCTACACCTTC	CASSGDRLFGYTF
16	.	TRBV5-1	.	TRBJ1-2	TGCGCCAGCAGCTTGGCCGATACGGGCCAACTATATGGCTACACCTTC	CASSLADTGQLYGYTF
21	.	TRBV19	once	TRBJ2-1	TGTGCCAGTAGAGACAGGGGGCCGTCTAGCGGGGGGTCCTTCTCCTACAATGAGCAGTTCTTC	CASRDRGPSSGGSFSYNEQFF
15	.	TRBV19	.	TRBJ1-1	TGTGCCAGTAGTATGGGGCAAGGGTATGACACTGAAGCTTTCTTT	CASSMGQGYDTEAFF
14	.	TRBV28	.	TRBJ1-2	TGTGCCAGCACCGGCGGGGGGCAGGGAAAAGGCTACACCTTC	CASTGGGQGKGYTF
16	.	TRBV28	.	TRBJ2-7	TGTGCCAGCAGTTTGTCACCCGACAGGAGCTCCTACGAGCAGTACTTC	CASSLSPDRSSYEQYF
12	TRBD1	TRBV28	.	TRBJ2-7	TGTGCCAGCCGCTCTCGACAGGGCTGGCAGTACTTC	CASRSRQGWQYF
12	TRBD1	TRBV6-6	.	TRBJ1-3	TGTGCCAGCAGTGGAGACCGGGACAGACAATATTTT	CASSGDRDRQYF
13	.	TRBV7-3	.	TRBJ2-1	TGTGCCAGCAGCCGGGGATCCTACAATGAGCAGTTCTTC	CASSRGSYNEQFF
13	.	TRBV7-2	.	TRBJ1-1	TGTGCCAGCAGTCGTGACAGGAACACTGAAGCTTTCTTT	CASSRDRNTEAFF
15	.	TRBV5-1	.	TRBJ1-2	TGCGCCAGCAGCCTGGATGGCAGGGCGTCGGGTGGCTACACCTTC	CASSLDGRASGGYTF
14	TRBD1	TRBV4-3	.	TRBJ2-7	TGCGCCAGCAGCCAAGAACCAGGGGGCATCGAGCAGTACTTC	CASSQEPGGIEQYF
14	.	TRBV2	.	TRBJ1-5	TGTGCCAGCAGTGAGTCCACGGGCACTCAGCCCCAGCATTTT	CASSESTGTQPQHF
13	.	TRBV27	once	TRBJ2-5	TGTGCCAGCAGTTTTGGAGGTTTAGCGGCCCAGTACTTC	CASSFGGLAAQYF
13	.	TRBV7-9	once	TRBJ2-7	TGTGCCAGCAGCTTAGGACACCTATACGAGCAGTACTTC	CASSLGHLYEQYF
16	TRBD1	TRBV28	.	TRBJ1-2	TGTGCCAGCAGTTCCCCCCCGGGGGTAGGGGGCGGTGGCTACACCTTC	CASSSPPGVGGGGYTF